This TCR beta chain was observed in a study of blood T cell repertoires in COVID-19. Looking at the study overall: Acute and convalescent COVID-19 samples came from the United States, Italy and Spain. T cells, B-cell-depleted T cells, or PBMCs supplied cDNA or gDNA.

Participants were aged about 18 to 90 years, lived in 24 US areas, and enrolled virtually. In the original processing: By means of reference gene primer amplification, nucleated cell counts were estimated. Data came from immunoSEQ multiplex PCR; TCRdb stores just in-frame clones and leaves some out. For V, J and clone size, that table is used; D and trimming come from the DNA. The data contain 150,000 to 200,000 clones, approximately 90% of them singletons. About this clone: A junction end diverges from the germline sequence, so it may reflect a read error.

The length of the CDR3 is 14 residues. Germline V lookup: CDR1 SEHNR, CDR2 FQNEAQ (reference sequence). The sequence was obtained from a woman aged 18-29 years who had recovered from COVID-19. The chain employs TRBV7-9 and TRBJ2-7, with D tentatively TRBD2 (6 bases). Sequenced sample: PBMCs or T cells enriched from blood (not recorded which). CDR3 DNA: TGTGCCAGCAGCTCCAACTGGGACTCCTTCGAGCAGTACTTC. Its translation: CASSSNWDSFEQYF.